The 16 T cell receptor beta chains presented below share a single source sample, sequenced in a study of T cell responses to AZD1222 COVID-19 vaccine. Repertoires were generated with immunoSEQ multiplex PCR, while TCRdb's copy carries only in-frame clones and drops some. Among 150,000 to 200,000 clones listed, about nine tenths were seen once. This material consisted of peripheral blood, taken on day 0 of AZD1222 vaccination. All receptors come from an adult in good health.

The chain joins TRBV3-1 (or the pseudogene TRBV3-2) to TRBJ2-7; tentatively, D is TRBD2 (5 bases). The CDR3 sequence is 15 residues long. Trimming pared 1 base from V and 0 bases from J, leaving 10 bases between. CDR1 and CDR2 (germline): LGHDT, YNNKEL (reference sequence). The CDR3 spells CASSQAPGSSYEQYF. For the CDR3, the DNA is TGTGCCAGCAGCCAAGCCCCGGGGAGCTCCTACGAGCAGTACTTC.

The J gene is TRBJ2-3, the V gene TRBV12-1; TRBD1 was called by the table and not checked on the DNA. TRBV12-1 is a pseudogene locus. CDR3 length equals 24 residues. CDR3 amino acids: CASSLSPPRLKDRGHEPGTDTQYF. The CDR3 DNA reads TGTGCCAGCAGCTTGTCCCCCCCCCGCCTTAAGGACAGGGGGCACGAACCCGGCACAGATACGCAGTATTTT.

The sample holds a few counts of this clone. The chain recombines TRBV2 with TRBJ1-4; TRBD1 might be the D (6 bases). This CDR3 is built from 14 residues. Looked up from germline, CDR1 is SNHLY and CDR2 is FYNNEI. The ends were cut back, 8 bases at V and 4 bases at J, with 14 bases in the middle. The CDR3 protein is CASVLQGSNEKLFF. As DNA, the CDR3 is TGTGCCAGCGTTTTACAGGGTAGTAATGAAAAACTGTTTTTT.

A note on this clone: One end of the junction fails to match germline, which may point to a read error. V gene TRBV6-1 combines with J gene TRBJ2-5, with D possibly matching TRBD2 (6 bases). The length of the CDR3 is 17 residues. Germline V gene lookup returns CDR1 MNHNS and CDR2 SASEGT. The CDR3 here is CASIEERTIYLQETQYF. The CDR3 DNA reads TGTGCCAGCATTGAAGAGAGGACTATTTATTTACAAGAGACCCAGTACTTC.

This rearrangement joins TRBV5-4 to TRBJ2-3; no reliable D call. From germline, CDR1 is SGHNT and CDR2 YYREEE (reference sequence). The CDR3 consists of 15 residues. Trimming removed 0 bases at V and 0 bases at J, with 8 bases between. CDR3 in amino acids: CASSLDGRSTDTQYF. The DNA of the CDR3 is TGTGCCAGCAGCTTGGACGGCAGAAGCACAGATACGCAGTATTTT.

This clone was detected a few times. The rearrangement uses TRBV5-4 and TRBJ2-7; the D gene is possibly TRBD2 (7 bases). Deletions cut 4 bases from V and 2 bases from J, with 16 bases between. The germline V gene encodes CDR1 SGHNT and CDR2 YYREEE (reference sequence). CDR3 length: 15 amino acids. The CDR3 loop reads CASSLAGAATYEQYF. CDR3 DNA: TGTGCCAGCAGCCTTGCGGGGGCGGCCACCTACGAGCAGTACTTC.

The rearrangement joins TRBV5-1 to TRBJ1-2; D possibly corresponds to TRBD1 (5 bases). Trimming cost V 0 bases and J 4 bases, with 19 bases left between them. The CDR3 runs 17 residues. The germline V gene encodes CDR1 SGHRS and CDR2 YFSETQ. The CDR3 DNA reads TGCGCCAGCAGCTTGGATGGCGTGGGTGGGGGTAGCTATGGCTACACCTTC. It codes for CASSLDGVGGGSYGYTF.

The chain joins TRBV25-1 to TRBJ2-1, with 11 bases matching TRBD1. Germline V CDR1 and CDR2: MGHDK, SYGVNS. The J segment lost 6 bases and the V segment lost 3 bases, leaving 4 bases of the junction unmatched. The CDR3 is 15 residues long. The CDR3 here is CASSEWGQGGNEQFF. CDR3 coding DNA: TGTGCCAGCAGTGAGTGGGGACAGGGGGGCAATGAGCAGTTCTTC.

The chain employs TRBV2 and TRBJ2-7, with D possibly matching TRBD1 (6 bases). Germline V lookup: CDR1 SNHLY, CDR2 FYNNEI. The germline V and J ends were trimmed by 4 bases and 3 bases, with 13 bases remaining between them. This CDR3 region has 14 residues. CDR3 DNA: TGTGCCAGCAGTGCCGGGCAGGGGAACTACGAGCAGTACTTC. This codes for CASSAGQGNYEQYF.

This clone was found once. The gene calls are TRBV28 and TRBJ1-2; the D gene is possibly TRBD1 (5 bases). Trimming cost V 8 bases and J 5 bases, with 21 bases left between them. CDR1 is MDHEN, CDR2 SYDVKM, per germline. The CDR3 spans 15 residues. CDR3 sequence reads: CASGEPGRPAYGYTF. The CDR3 DNA reads as TGTGCCAGCGGGGAACCAGGGAGACCCGCTTATGGCTACACCTTC.

This sequence joins TRBV7-2 and TRBJ1-2; 7 bases align to TRBD1. From germline, CDR1 is SGHTA and CDR2 FQGNSA. Unmatched junction bases numbered 0, after V lost 2 bases and J lost 3 bases. This CDR3 has 13 amino acids. The CDR3 DNA follows: TGTGCCAGCAGCTTACAGGGGGACTATGGCTACACCTTC. Translation: CASSLQGDYGYTF.

The chain has TRBV3-1 (or the pseudogene TRBV3-2) and TRBJ1-2, with D perhaps matching TRBD1 (5 bases). This CDR3 has 14 amino acids. V shed 3 bases and J shed 8 bases, with 16 bases lying between them. Germline loops: CDR1 LGHDT, CDR2 YNNKEL (reference sequence). Here the CDR3 reads CASSHAGAGSGYTF. The CDR3 DNA follows: TGTGCCAGCAGCCATGCCGGGGCCGGAAGCGGCTACACCTTC.

The chain links TRBV5-1 to TRBJ2-3; 9 bases align to TRBD1. Unmatched junction bases numbered 8, after V lost 0 bases and J lost 6 bases. CDR1 is SGHRS, CDR2 YFSETQ, per germline. This CDR3 contains 16 residues. The CDR3 nucleotides are TGCGCCAGCAGCTTGGCCCGACGACAGGGGGATGATACGCAGTATTTT. Its translation is CASSLARRQGDDTQYF.

V is TRBV29-1 and J is TRBJ2-1; D perhaps matches TRBD2 (5 bases). Germline CDR1 SQVTM, CDR2 ANQGSEA. Trimming took 4 bases from V and 4 from J, leaving 11 bases between them. CDR3 length: 13 residues. This chain's CDR3 is CSVASGTYNEQFF. The DNA for the CDR3 is TGCAGCGTTGCCAGCGGCACTTACAATGAGCAGTTCTTC.

A few counts support this clone. The CDR3 sequence is CASSLGAAFYRYF. CDR3 nucleotides: TGTGCCAGCAGTTTAGGGGCAGCCTTCTATCGGTACTTC. V and J are TRBV27 and TRBJ2-7; tentatively, D is TRBD1 (5 bases). V was pared by 2 bases and J by 12 bases, with 17 bases between. The CDR3 sequence is 13 residues long. Germline values: CDR1 MNHEY, CDR2 SMNVEV (reference sequence).

This chain connects TRBV11-2 to TRBJ2-7; either TRBD1 or TRBD2 may supply D (6 bases each). The germline V gene encodes CDR1 SGHAT and CDR2 FQNNGV. V gave up 5 bases and J gave up 2 bases, with 16 bases separating them. The CDR3 sequence is 15 residues long. The CDR3, as DNA: TGTGCCAGCAGCCGGGGGACTCAGGGGCCCTACGAGCAGTACTTC. Its protein product is CASSRGTQGPYEQYF. Combining the CDR3 with reference TRBV11-2 and TRBJ2-7 gives the whole variable domain EAGVAQSPRYKIIEKRQSVAFWCNPISGHATLYWYQQILGQGPKLLIQFQNNGVVDDSQLPKDRFSAERLKGVDSTLKIQPAKLEDSAVYLCASSRGTQGPYEQYFGPGTRLTVT.